This T cell receptor (beta chain) emerged from a study of identifying expanded T cells in peripheral blood. Study observations and caveats: Across healthy donors, higher total template counts meant significantly greater roughly 2-week count variance. About 1.2 clones differed between technical replicates, versus about 15 and 19 over time.

No infections or other immune events were documented during collection. Deletions cut 9 bases from V and 7 bases from J, with 16 bases between. From germline, CDR1 is MNHEY and CDR2 SVGAGI. There are 13 residues in the CDR3. Remarks on this clone: Its antigen is still unknown.

TCRdb's table, derived via immunoSEQ multiplex PCR, lists solely in-frame clones and lacks some. The sample holds about 130,000 clones, roughly 90% seen once. Sequenced sample: blood. J is TRBJ2-1 and V is TRBV6-5, with D perhaps assigned TRBD1 or TRBD2 (6 bases each). The source is a person between 18 and 75 years old in good health. Here the CDR3 DNA reads TGTGCCAGTAGGATCGGGGGCGGAAATGAGCAGTTCTTC. This translates into CASRIGGGNEQFF.